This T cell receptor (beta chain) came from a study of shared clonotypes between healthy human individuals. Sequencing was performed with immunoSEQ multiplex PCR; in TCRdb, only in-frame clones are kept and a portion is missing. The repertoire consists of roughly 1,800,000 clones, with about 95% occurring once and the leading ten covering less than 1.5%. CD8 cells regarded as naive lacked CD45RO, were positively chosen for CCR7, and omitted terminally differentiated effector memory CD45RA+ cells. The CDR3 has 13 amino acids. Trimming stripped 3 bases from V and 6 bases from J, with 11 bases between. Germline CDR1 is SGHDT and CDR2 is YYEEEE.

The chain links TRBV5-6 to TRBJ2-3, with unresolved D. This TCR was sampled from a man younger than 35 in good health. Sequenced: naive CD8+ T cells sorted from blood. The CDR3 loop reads CASSYTEGDTQYF. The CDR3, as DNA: TGTGCCAGCAGCTATACGGAAGGGGATACGCAGTATTTT.